The T cell receptor beta chain under discussion was sequenced for a study of cytomegalovirus exposure and HLA in healthy donors. In regard to this clone: As yet, its antigen is unknown.

The PCR was carried out with 60 Vbeta primers and 13 Jbeta primers. TCRdb's copy holds only in-frame clones and misses some; the assay was immunoSEQ multiplex PCR. Of some 180,000 clones listed, around 80% are singletons. Germline values: CDR1 SGDLS, CDR2 YYNGEE. The CDR3 spans 16 residues. V lost 0 bases and J lost 10; bases outside the gene matches: 12. Broader study findings: Fewer N-insertions than the roughly 600-donor mean were reportedly shown by an Asian-associated ancestry cluster in a later analysis.

This clonotype was sampled from a man in his forties in good health and CMV-seronegative. The chain combines TRBV9 with TRBJ2-1; 8 nucleotides align to TRBD1. The material sequenced was PBMCs. The CDR3 DNA reads as TGTGCCAGCAGCGTAGGTAGCAGGGGGCGATTCGGGGAGCAGTTCTTC. Protein product: CASSVGSRGRFGEQFF.